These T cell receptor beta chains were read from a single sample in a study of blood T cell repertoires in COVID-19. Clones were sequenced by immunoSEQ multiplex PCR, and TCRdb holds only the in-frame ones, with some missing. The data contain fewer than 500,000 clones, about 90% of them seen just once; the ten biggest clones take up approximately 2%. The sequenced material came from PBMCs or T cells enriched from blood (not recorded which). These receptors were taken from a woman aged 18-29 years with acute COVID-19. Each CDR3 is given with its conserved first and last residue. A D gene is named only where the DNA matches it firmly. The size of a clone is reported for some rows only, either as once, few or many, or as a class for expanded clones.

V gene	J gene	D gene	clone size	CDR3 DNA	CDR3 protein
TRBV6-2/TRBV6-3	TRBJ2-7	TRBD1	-	TGTGCCAGCAGTTCCCGGACAGGGAGACCAACACTACCCTACGAGCAGTACTTC	CASSSRTGRPTLPYEQYF
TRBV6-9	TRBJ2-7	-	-	TGTGCCAGCAGTTACCCTGAGCAGTACTTC	CASSYPEQYF
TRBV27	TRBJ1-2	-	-	TGTGCCAGCAGTTTACTTTCGGGTGGGGAGACCTATGGCTACACCTTC	CASSLLSGGETYGYTF
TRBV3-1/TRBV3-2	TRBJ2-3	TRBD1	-	TGTGCCAGCAGCCAAGTCCCATCGACAGGGCGAGGGCCAGATACGCAGTATTTT	CASSQVPSTGRGPDTQYF
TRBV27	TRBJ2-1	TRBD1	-	TGTGCCAGCCAACTGACAGGGACCTCCTACAATGAGCAGTTCTTC	CASQLTGTSYNEQFF
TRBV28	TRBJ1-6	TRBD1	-	TGTGCCAGCAGTCGACGACAGGGCTTAGGTAATTCACCCCTCCACTTT	CASSRRQGLGNSPLHF
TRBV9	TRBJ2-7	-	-	TGTGCCAGCAGCGGTCAGTCCTACGAGCAGTACTTC	CASSGQSYEQYF
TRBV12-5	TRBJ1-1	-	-	TGTGCTAGTGGTTTGGCGACAGGCGCTGAAGCTTTCTTT	CASGLATGAEAFF
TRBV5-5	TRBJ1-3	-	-	TGTGCCAGCAGCACCGGACGGGGCTCTGGAAACACCATATATTTT	CASSTGRGSGNTIYF
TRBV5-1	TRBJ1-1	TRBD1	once	TGCGCCAGCAGCCCAGGGGGCCTGAACACTGAAGCTTTCTTT	CASSPGGLNTEAFF
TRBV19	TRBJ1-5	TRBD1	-	TGTGCCAGTAAAGTTGGGACAGGGGGGGATCAGCCCCAGCATTTT	CASKVGTGGDQPQHF
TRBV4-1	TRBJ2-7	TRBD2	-	TGCGCCAGCAGCCAAGAATCTAGCGGGGGGGCTTACGAGCAGTACTTC	CASSQESSGGAYEQYF
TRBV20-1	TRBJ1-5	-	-	TGCAGTGCTAGTAAGGGGCAGGCTGAATGGGCCCAGCATTTT	CSASKGQAEWAQHF
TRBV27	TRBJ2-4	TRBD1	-	TGTGCCAGCAGTTTCTCCGGGACAGACATAGCCAAAAACATTCAGTACTTC	CASSFSGTDIAKNIQYF
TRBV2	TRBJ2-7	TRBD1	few	TGTGCCAGCATTGCCAGGGGGCGGGAGCAGTACTTC	CASIARGREQYF
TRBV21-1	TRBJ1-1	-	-	TGTGCCAGCAGCAGGGGGACAGGGGGCGGGCTTTGGGCAGCTTTCTTT	CASSRGTGGGLWAAFF
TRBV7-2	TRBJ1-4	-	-	TGTGCCAGCAGCTTCTCGGGGGAATCTAATGAAAAACTGTTTTTT	CASSFSGESNEKLFF
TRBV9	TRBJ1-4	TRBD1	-	TGTGCCAGCAGCGTGGGGACAGGGAATGAAAAACTGTTTTTT	CASSVGTGNEKLFF
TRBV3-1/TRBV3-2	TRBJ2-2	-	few	TGTGCCAGCAGCCAACAGAACACCGGGGAGCTGTTTTTT	CASSQQNTGELFF
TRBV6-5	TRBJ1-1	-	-	TGTGCCAGCATTACCCAAACAGGTTGGGTCACTGAAGCTTTCTTT	CASITQTGWVTEAFF